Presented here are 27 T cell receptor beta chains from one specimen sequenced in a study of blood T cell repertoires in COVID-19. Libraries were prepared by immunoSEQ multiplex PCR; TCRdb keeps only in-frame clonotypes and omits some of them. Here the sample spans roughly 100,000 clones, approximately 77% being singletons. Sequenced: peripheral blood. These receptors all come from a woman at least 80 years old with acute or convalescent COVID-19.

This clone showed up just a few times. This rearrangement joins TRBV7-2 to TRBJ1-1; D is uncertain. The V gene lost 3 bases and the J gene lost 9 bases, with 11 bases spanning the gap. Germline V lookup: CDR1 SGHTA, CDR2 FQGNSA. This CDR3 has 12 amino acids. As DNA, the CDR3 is TGTGCCAGCAGCTTTCCGGCAGGCCAAGCTTTCTTT. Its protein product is CASSFPAGQAFF.

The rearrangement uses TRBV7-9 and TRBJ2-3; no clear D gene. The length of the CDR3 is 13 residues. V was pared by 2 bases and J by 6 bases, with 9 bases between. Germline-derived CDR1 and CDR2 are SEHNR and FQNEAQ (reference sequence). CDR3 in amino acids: CASSLNGVDTQYF. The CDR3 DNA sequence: TGTGCCAGCAGCTTAAACGGTGTCGATACGCAGTATTTT.

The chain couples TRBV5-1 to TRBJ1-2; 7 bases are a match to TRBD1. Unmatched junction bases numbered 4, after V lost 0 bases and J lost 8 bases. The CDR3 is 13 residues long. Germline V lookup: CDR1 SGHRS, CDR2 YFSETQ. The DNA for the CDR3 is TGCGCCAGCAGCTTGGAGGGGGCGGAAGGCTACACCTTC. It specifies CASSLEGAEGYTF.

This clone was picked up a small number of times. The CDR3 sequence: CASNRGTGNTQYF. CDR3 nucleotides: TGTGCCAGCAACAGGGGTACAGGGAATACGCAGTATTTT. This chain connects TRBV19 to TRBJ2-3, with 7 nucleotides matching TRBD1. Germline assignment: CDR1 LNHDA and CDR2 SQIVND (reference sequence). The length of the CDR3 is 13 residues. Trimming took 9 bases from V and 7 from J; bases not matched to a gene: 10.

The CDR3 region has the DNA TGCAGCGTCGAGAGGAGGAACACTGAAGCTTTCTTT. It translates to CSVERRNTEAFF. The genes are TRBV29-1 and TRBJ1-1; D call uncertain. In germline, CDR1 is SQVTM, CDR2 ANQGSEA. V was shortened by 6 bases and J by 1 base, with 9 bases between the two germline ends. This CDR3 region has 12 residues.

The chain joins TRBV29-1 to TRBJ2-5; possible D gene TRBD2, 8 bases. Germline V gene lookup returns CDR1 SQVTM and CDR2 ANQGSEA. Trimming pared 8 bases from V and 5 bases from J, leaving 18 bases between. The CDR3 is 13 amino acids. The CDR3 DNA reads TGCAGCCAGTCGGGAGGGGGCGAGGAGACCCAGTACTTC. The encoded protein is CSQSGGGEETQYF.

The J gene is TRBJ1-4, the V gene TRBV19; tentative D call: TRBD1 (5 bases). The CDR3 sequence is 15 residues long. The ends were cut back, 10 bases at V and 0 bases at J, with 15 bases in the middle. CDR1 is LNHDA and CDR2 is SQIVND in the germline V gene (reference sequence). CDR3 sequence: CATSGGAATNEKLFF. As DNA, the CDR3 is TGTGCCACCAGTGGCGGGGCAGCAACTAATGAAAAACTGTTTTTT.

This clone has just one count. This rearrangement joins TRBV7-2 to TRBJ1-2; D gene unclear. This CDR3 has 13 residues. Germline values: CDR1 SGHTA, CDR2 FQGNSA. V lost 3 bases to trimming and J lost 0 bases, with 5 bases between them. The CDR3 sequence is CASSFRPNYGYTF. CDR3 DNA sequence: TGTGCCAGCAGCTTCAGGCCTAACTATGGCTACACCTTC.

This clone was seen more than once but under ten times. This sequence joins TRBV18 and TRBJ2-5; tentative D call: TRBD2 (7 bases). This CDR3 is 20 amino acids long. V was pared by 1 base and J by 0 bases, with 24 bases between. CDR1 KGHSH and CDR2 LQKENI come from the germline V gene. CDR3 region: CASSPLGRGRAGPNQETQYF. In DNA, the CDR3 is TGTGCCAGCTCACCACTCGGCAGGGGACGAGCGGGACCTAACCAAGAGACCCAGTACTTC.

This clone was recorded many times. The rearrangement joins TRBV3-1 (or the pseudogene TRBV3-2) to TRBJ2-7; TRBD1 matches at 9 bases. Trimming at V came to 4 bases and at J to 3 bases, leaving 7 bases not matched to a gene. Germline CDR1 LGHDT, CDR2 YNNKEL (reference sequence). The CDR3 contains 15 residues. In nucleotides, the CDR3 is TGTGCCAGCAGCCTCCCCGGGACAGGGTACTACGAGCAGTACTTC. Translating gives CASSLPGTGYYEQYF.

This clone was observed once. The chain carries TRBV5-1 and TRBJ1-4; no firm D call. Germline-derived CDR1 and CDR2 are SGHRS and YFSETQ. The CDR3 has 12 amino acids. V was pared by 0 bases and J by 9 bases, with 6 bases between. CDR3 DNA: TGCGCCAGCAGCTTGGACACAAAAAAACTGTTTTTT. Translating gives CASSLDTKKLFF.

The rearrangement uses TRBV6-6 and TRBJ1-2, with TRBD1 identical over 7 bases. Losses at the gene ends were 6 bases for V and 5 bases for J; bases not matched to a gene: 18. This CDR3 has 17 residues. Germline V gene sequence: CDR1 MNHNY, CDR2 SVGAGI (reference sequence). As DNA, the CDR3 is TGTGCCAGCAGCCGATCCGGGGGCGCAGGGGGAGGTTATGGCTACACCTTC. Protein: CASSRSGGAGGGYGYTF.

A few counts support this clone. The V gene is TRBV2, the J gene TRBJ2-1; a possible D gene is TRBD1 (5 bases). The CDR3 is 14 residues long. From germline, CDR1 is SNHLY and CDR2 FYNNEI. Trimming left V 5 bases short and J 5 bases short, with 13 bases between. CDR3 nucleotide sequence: TGTGCCAGCAGTCCGACCCGCAGGGACAATGAGCAGTTCTTC. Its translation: CASSPTRRDNEQFF.

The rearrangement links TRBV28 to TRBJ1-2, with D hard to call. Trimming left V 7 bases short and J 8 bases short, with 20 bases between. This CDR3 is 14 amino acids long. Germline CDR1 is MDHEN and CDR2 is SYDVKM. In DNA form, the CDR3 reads TGTGCCAGCAACCGGGCGGACGGGGTTGGGGGCTACACCTTC. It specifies CASNRADGVGGYTF.

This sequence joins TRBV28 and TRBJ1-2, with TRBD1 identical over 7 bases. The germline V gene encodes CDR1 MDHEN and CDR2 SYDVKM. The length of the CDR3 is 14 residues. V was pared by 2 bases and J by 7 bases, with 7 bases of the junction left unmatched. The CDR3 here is CASSLPGQYIGYTF. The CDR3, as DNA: TGTGCCAGCAGTTTACCGGGACAGTATATTGGCTACACCTTC.

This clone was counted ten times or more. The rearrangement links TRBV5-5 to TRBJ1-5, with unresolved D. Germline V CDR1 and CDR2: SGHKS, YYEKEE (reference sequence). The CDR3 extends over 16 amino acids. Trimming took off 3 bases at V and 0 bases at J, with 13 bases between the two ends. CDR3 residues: CASSSAPGDSNQPQHF. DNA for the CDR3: TGTGCCAGCAGCTCCGCACCGGGAGATAGCAATCAGCCCCAGCATTTT.

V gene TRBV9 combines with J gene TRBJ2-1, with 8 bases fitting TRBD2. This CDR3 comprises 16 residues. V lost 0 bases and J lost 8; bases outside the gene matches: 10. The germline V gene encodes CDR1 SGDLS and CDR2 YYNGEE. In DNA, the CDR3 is TGTGCCAGCAGCGTAGTATCCAGCGGGAGTTTCTATGAGCAGTTCTTC. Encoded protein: CASSVVSSGSFYEQFF.

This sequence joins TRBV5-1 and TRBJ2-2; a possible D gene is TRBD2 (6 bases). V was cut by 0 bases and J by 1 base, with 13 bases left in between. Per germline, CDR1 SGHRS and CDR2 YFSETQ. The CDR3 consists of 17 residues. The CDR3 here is CASSLVPPGLNTGELFF. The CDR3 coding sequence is TGCGCCAGCAGCTTGGTACCTCCGGGACTGAACACCGGGGAGCTGTTTTTT.

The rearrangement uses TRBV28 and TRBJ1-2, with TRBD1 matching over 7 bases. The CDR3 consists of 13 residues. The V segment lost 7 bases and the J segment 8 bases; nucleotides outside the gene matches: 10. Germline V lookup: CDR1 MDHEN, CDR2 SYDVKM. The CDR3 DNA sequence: TGTGCCAGCATTCAAGAGGGGGCCGGAGGCTACACCTTC. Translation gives CASIQEGAGGYTF.

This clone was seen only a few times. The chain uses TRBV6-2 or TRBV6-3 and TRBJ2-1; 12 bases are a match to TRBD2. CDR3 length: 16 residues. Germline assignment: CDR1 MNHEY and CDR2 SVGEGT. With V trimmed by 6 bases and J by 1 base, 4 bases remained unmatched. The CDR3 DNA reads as TGTGCCAGCAGCCTGGGACTAGCGGGTTCCTACAATGAGCAGTTCTTC. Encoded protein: CASSLGLAGSYNEQFF.

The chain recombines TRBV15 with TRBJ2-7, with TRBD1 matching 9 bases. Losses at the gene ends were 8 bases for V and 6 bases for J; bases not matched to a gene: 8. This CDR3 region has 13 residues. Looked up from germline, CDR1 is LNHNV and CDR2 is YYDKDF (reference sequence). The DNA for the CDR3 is TGTGCCACCCGGCGGACAGGGGACGGCGAGCAGTACTTC. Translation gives CATRRTGDGEQYF.

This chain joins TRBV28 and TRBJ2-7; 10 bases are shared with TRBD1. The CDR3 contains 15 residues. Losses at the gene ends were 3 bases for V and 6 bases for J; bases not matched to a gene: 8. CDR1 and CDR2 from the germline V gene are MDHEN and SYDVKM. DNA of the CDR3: TGTGCCAGCAGTTTCTTCGGGACAGGGGTTCGCGAGCAGTACTTC. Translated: CASSFFGTGVREQYF.

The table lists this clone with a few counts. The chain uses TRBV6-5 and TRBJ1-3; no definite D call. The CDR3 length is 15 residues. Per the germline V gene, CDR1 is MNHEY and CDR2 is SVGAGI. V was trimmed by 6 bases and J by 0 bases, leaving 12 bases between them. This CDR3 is CASSLQKSSGNTIYF. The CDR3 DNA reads TGTGCCAGCAGCCTACAGAAGAGCTCTGGAAACACCATATATTTT.

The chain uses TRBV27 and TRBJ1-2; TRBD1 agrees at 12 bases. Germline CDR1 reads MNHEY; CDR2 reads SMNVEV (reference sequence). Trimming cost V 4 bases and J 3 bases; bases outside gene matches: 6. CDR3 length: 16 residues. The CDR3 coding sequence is TGTGCCAGCAGTTCGTCCGGGACAGGGGGCTACTATGGCTACACCTTC. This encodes CASSSSGTGGYYGYTF.

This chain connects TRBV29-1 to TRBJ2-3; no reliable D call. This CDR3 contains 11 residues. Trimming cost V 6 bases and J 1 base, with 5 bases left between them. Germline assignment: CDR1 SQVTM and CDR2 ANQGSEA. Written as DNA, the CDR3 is TGCAGCGTCCAGGGCACAGATACGCAGTATTTT. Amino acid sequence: CSVQGTDTQYF.

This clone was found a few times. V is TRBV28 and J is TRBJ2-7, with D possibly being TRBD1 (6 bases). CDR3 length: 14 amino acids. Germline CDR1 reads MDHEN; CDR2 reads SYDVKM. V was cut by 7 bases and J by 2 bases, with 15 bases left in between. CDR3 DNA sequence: TGTGCCAGCACACGCCACAGGGTAACCTACGAGCAGTACTTC. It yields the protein CASTRHRVTYEQYF.

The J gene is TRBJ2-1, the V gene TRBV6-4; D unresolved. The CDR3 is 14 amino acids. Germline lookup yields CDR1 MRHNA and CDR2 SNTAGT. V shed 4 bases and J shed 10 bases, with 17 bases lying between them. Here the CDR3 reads CASSVSFGSGEQFF. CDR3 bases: TGTGCCAGCAGTGTAAGCTTTGGCTCAGGAGAGCAGTTCTTC.